This TCR beta chain is drawn from a study of T cell changes during pregnancy in multiple sclerosis. CDR1 and CDR2 from the germline V gene are SGHRS and YFSETQ. This CDR3 is built from 14 residues. V was shortened by 1 base and J by 0 bases, with 8 bases between the two germline ends. Some clones are missing from TCRdb's copy, which holds only in-frame ones; the method was immunoSEQ multiplex PCR. The sample consists of 50,000 to 70,000 clones, just over 90% of them appearing once. The receptor's source is a female donor with multiple sclerosis, enrolled in a pregnancy study. J is TRBJ2-7 and V is TRBV5-1; weak D call: TRBD1 (6 bases). Sequencing used peripheral blood, obtained after pregnancy. CDR3 DNA sequence: TGCGCCAGCAGCTTGACAGGGAGCTCCTACGAGCAGTACTTC. Translated, it gives CASSLTGSSYEQYF.